The rows below give T cell receptor beta chains drawn from one sample of a study of T cells in Graves' hyperthyroidism and ophthalmopathy. MiXCR, applied by TCRdb to the multiplex PCR reads, yields one record per CDR3 protein. The table lists around 440,000 distinct CDR3 sequences, more than 15% of them singletons. Source material: blood. These receptors came from a woman younger than 35 with Graves' hyperthyroidism. The conserved cysteine and the conserved F or W are not part of the CDR3 here. The D gene is left open where the match is weak. Rows give clone size only sometimes, using once, few, many, or a class for an expanded clone.

CDR3 | V | size | D
SVDGQGAGEKLF | TRBV29-1 | many | TRBD1
SARDRLSVTQY | TRBV20-1 | many | TRBD1
ASSLVRTGITEAF | TRBV5-1 | few | TRBD1
ASSEARRDTQY | TRBV6-1 | . | .
ASSSTGTNTGELF | TRBV18 | . | .
ASSLNFEHSGNTIY | TRBV11-2 | many | .
ASSRSQGEVTQY | TRBV13 | . | .
SVGAGGSYEQY | TRBV29-1 | few | TRBD1
ASSVDAKNEQY | TRBV9 | . | .
SARDPKTGGTEAF | TRBV20-1 | many | .
ASSQRTGELF | TRBV3-1 | many | .
ASSPLTEIFTEAF | TRBV5-1 | . | .
ASSVGRGGNYGYT | TRBV9 | few | .
ASSQSQGVRPGNTIY | TRBV11-2 | many | TRBD1
ASSYTSGSSYEQY | TRBV6-2/TRBV6-3 | many | TRBD2
ASTKADATNEKLF | TRBV5-5 | many | .
ASSGRGRSQDTQY | TRBV6-1 | few | .
SARGTGNALSTDTQY | TRBV20-1 | many | TRBD1
ASSVSLAGRGLDNEQF | TRBV2 | many | TRBD2
ATSFEAGGGEQF | TRBV15 | many | TRBD2
SASHRKNTEAF | TRBV20-1 | few | .
ASIDGAQETQY | TRBV7-7 | . | .
ASSGDRVKETQY | TRBV2 | many | TRBD1
ASLKSTDTQY | TRBV2 | many | .